This TCR beta chain was identified during a study of spatial heterogeneity in lung cancer. Overall study: Beta-chain sequences were consistently detected more often than alpha-chain sequences. In the raw reads, each unique TCR and UMI combination was present more than ten times on average.

The CDR3 has 20 amino acids. The time point here: sample taken at primary tumor resection. Unsorted whole RNA of tumor, nontumor lung or frozen PBMC was sequenced. Donation came from around 72 patients with untreated early-stage non-small cell lung cancer. The presence of a unique molecular identifier marked each TCR cDNA molecule. TCRdb passed the 5' RACE reads through MiXCR, listing each CDR3 protein once. The sample records about 44,000 distinct CDR3 sequences, roughly 13% being singletons. The source of this sequence is a male donor with early-stage non-small cell lung cancer. The sequences come from PBMCs, collected at surgery. The chain links TRBV21-1 to TRBJ2-7; the D segment call TRBD1 is taken from the table without a DNA check. TRBV21-1 is a documented pseudogene. The CDR3 DNA reads as TGTGCCAGCAGCAAAGAATCCCCCGGACAGCTACATGAGGTACGAGTCGGGCAGTACTTC. Its translation: CASSKESPGQLHEVRVGQYF.